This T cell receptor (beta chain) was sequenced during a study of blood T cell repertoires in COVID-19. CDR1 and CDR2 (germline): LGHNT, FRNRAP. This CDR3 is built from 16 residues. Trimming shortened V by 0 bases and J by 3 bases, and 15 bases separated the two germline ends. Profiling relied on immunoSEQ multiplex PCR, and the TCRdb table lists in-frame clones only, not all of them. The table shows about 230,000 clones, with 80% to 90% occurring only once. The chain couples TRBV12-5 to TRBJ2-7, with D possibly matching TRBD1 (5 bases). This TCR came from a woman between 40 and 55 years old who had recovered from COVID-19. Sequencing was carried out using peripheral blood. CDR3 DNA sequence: TGTGCTAGTGGTTTGGTCTATAAGGGCAGGGACTACGAGCAGTACTTC. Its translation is CASGLVYKGRDYEQYF.